The clone carrying this T cell receptor (beta chain) occurred a few times. This sample is drawn from a study of blood T cells in healthy people across ages. Combining a sample-barcoded 5' primer with a J-beta primer mix, a second PCR ran for roughly 6 to 11 cycles. A single record per CDR3 protein comes from TCRdb applying MiXCR to the 5' RACE reads. The sample includes more than 1,400,000 distinct CDR3 sequences, approximately 40% seen only once; the top ten take roughly 7.9%. With V trimmed by 7 bases and J by 5 bases, 10 bases remained unmatched. Per germline, CDR1 SNHLY and CDR2 FYNNEI. The CDR3 is 14 amino acids.

Sequenced sample: blood. The source is a woman aged 18-29 years in good health. The chain carries TRBV2 and TRBJ2-7, with TRBD1 identical over 8 bases. The CDR3 nucleotides are TGTGCCAGCAAACTTGGACAGGGTTCCGACGAGCAGTACTTC. Encoded protein: CASKLGQGSDEQYF.